This TCR beta chain is drawn from a study of T cell clones after liver transplantation. Looking at the study overall: In this trial, immunosuppression withdrawal was attempted within 2 years of liver transplant. A pre-transplant mixed lymphocyte reaction with TCRbeta sequencing defined graft-donor-reactive clones followed in post-transplant blood. Patients counted as tolerant after at least one year off all immunosuppression, enzymes not exceeding twice normal.

Findings of the study overall: Compared with third party-reactive sequences, donor-reactive ones declined more, independent of withdrawal success.

The V end lost 1 base, the J end lost 1 base, and 5 bases lay between the germline ends. CDR3 size: 13 residues. Germline CDR1 reads SGHRS; CDR2 reads YFSETQ. Remarks on this clone: Its antigen is undetermined.

Using immunoSEQ multiplex PCR, the repertoire was profiled, and TCRdb retains in-frame clones only, with some absent. The sample has roughly 120,000 clones, about nine tenths seen once. This clonotype originated in a human patient who received a liver transplant. Some T cells may be supplied by the graft donor. The sequenced sample was CD4+ T cells from blood, obtained 12 months after liver transplant. The chain recombines TRBV5-1 with TRBJ1-2; no definite D call. CDR3 in amino acids: CASSLTDNYGYTF. In DNA form, the CDR3 reads TGCGCCAGCAGCTTGACAGATAACTATGGCTACACCTTC. The full variable domain, completed using reference TRBV5-1 and TRBJ1-2, is KAGVTQTPRYLIKTRGQQVTLSCSPISGHRSVSWYQQTPGQGLQFLFEYFSETQRNKGNFPGRFSGRQFSNSRSEMNVSTLELGDSALYLCASSLTDNYGYTFGSGTRLTVV.